Each of the 5 T cell receptor beta chains below was sequenced from the same sample in a study of shared clonotypes between healthy human individuals. Using immunoSEQ multiplex PCR, the repertoire was profiled, and TCRdb retains in-frame clones only, with some absent. The sample has hundreds of thousands of clones, more than 75% seen once. The sequenced sample consisted of PBMCs. These receptor sequences come from a woman in her thirties or forties in good health. Some clones in this sample may be carry-over from other donors' samples.

The rearrangement links TRBV11-2 to TRBJ2-1, with 11 bases aligning to TRBD1. After removal of 6 bases from V and 8 bases from J, the junction contained 9 bases not matched to a gene. Germline CDR1 reads SGHAT; CDR2 reads FQNNGV. The CDR3 length is 15 residues. DNA for the CDR3: TGTGCCAGCAGTTCCTGGACAGGGGGCCGGGATGAGCAGTTCTTC. It yields the protein CASSSWTGGRDEQFF.

The CDR3 DNA sequence: TGTGCCAGCTCACCAGACAGGGTGAAGACAGATACGCAGTATTTT. As protein: CASSPDRVKTDTQYF. V usage is TRBV18 and J usage is TRBJ2-3; TRBD1 matches at 7 bases. The V and J ends lost 2 bases and 3 bases, in that order; junction bases with no gene match: 5. CDR1 is KGHSH and CDR2 is LQKENI in the germline V gene. This CDR3 region has 15 residues.

The chain combines TRBV2 with TRBJ2-1, with unresolved D. Germline CDR1 and CDR2: SNHLY and FYNNEI. CDR3 length equals 12 residues. V was clipped by 4 bases and J by 8 bases, with 9 bases between them. The CDR3: CASSVISDEQFF. The CDR3 coding sequence is TGTGCCAGCAGTGTTATATCCGATGAGCAGTTCTTC.

V and J are TRBV7-2 and TRBJ2-1; a weak D match, TRBD2 (6 bases). Germline V gene sequence: CDR1 SGHTA, CDR2 FQGNSA. Trimming left V 5 bases short and J 1 base short, with 12 bases between. The length of the CDR3 is 15 residues. The CDR3 here is CASSPDRESYNEQFF. The DNA for the CDR3 is TGTGCCAGCAGCCCAGATCGGGAGTCCTACAATGAGCAGTTCTTC.

The V and J genes are TRBV5-1 and TRBJ2-1, with 9 positions matching TRBD1. This CDR3 is 15 amino acids long. With V trimmed by 3 bases and J by 14 bases, 15 bases remained unmatched. CDR1 and CDR2 (germline): SGHRS, YFSETQ. This chain's CDR3 is CASSSSTGGAFMEFF. CDR3 nucleotide sequence: TGCGCCAGCAGCTCCAGTACAGGGGGCGCGTTTATGGAGTTCTTC.